This TCR beta chain comes out of a study of T cells in Graves' hyperthyroidism and ophthalmopathy. Regions amplified from RNA transcripts were the TCR beta CDR3 regions. The HTBI primer set drove a first-round RT-PCR of the TCR CDR3. MiXCR, applied by TCRdb to the multiplex PCR reads, yields one record per CDR3 protein. Of around 340,000 distinct CDR3 sequences in the sample, about 18% were seen once. V trimming: 0 bases; J trimming: 0 bases; junction bases outside the gene matches: 3. The CDR3 sequence is 16 residues long. Per the germline V gene, CDR1 is SGHRS and CDR2 is YFSETQ. Graves' hyperthyroidism showing no ophthalmopathy progression within 18 months was considered stable. The table lists this clonotype with a few counts.

The clonotype originates from a woman in her forties or fifties with Graves' hyperthyroidism. Sequenced: blood. The J gene is TRBJ2-3, the V gene TRBV5-1; 8 bases are shared with TRBD1. The CDR3 sequence: CASSLAGQGSTDTQYF. DNA of the CDR3: TGCGCCAGCAGCTTGGCCGGACAGGGTAGCACAGATACGCAGTATTTT.